This passage covers 5 T cell receptor beta chains from one sample sequenced in a study of shared clonotypes between healthy human individuals. The protocol was immunoSEQ multiplex PCR, while the TCRdb copy is restricted to in-frame clones and leaves out a portion. This table has about 2,100,000 clones, about 93% appearing once. Positively selected for CCR7, the CD45RO-negative cells used as naive CD8 cells excluded terminally differentiated effector memory CD45RA+ cells. Input material: naive CD8+ T cells from PBMCs. These receptors were obtained from a man in his late teens or twenties in good health. Some clones in this sample may be carry-over from other donors' samples.

The gene calls are TRBV7-9 and TRBJ2-3; D ambiguous. CDR3 length equals 15 residues. V lost 3 bases and J 3 bases, leaving 13 bases between the germline ends. Germline CDR1 and CDR2: SEHNR and FQNEAQ (reference sequence). The CDR3 coding sequence is TGTGCCAGCAGCTTGGGCGTTCAGAGAACAGATACGCAGTATTTT. Translating gives CASSLGVQRTDTQYF. The variable domain in full, completed from reference TRBV7-9 and TRBJ2-3, reads DTGVSQNPRHKITKRGQNVTFRCDPISEHNRLYWYRQTLGQGPEFLTYFQNEAQLEKSRLLSDRFSAERPKGSFSTLEIQRTEQGDSAMYLCASSLGVQRTDTQYFGPGTRLTVL.

The chain couples TRBV27 to TRBJ2-7, with 8 bases matching TRBD1. The CDR3 runs 17 residues. J lost 3 bases, V lost 2 bases, and 12 bases had no gene match. Germline values: CDR1 MNHEY, CDR2 SMNVEV (reference sequence). Here the CDR3 reads CASSLLLPTGEFYEQYF. The CDR3 nucleotides read TGTGCCAGCAGTTTACTTTTGCCGACAGGGGAATTCTACGAGCAGTACTTC.

The chain uses TRBV10-3 and TRBJ2-7; 10 positions agree with TRBD2. CDR1 and CDR2 from the germline V gene are ENHRY and SYGVKD. The CDR3 runs 16 residues. Trimming at V came to 2 bases and at J to 4 bases, leaving 8 bases not matched to a gene. The CDR3 coding sequence is TGTGCCATCAGTGAGGTAGGACTAGCGGCTACTTACGAGCAGTACTTC. Residues: CAISEVGLAATYEQYF.

This chain uses TRBV7-3 with TRBJ2-7; D is undetermined. The CDR3 extends over 21 amino acids. The germline gives CDR1 SGHTA, CDR2 FQGTGA. With 5 bases removed from V and 1 base from J, the gap between germline ends came to 33 bases. The CDR3 sequence is CASSHRAGILFPRPDSYEQYF. The CDR3 bases are TGTGCCAGCAGCCATAGGGCCGGAATTTTATTTCCTCGACCCGATTCCTACGAGCAGTACTTC.

V gene TRBV4-3 combines with J gene TRBJ2-1; 10 positions match TRBD1. Germline loops: CDR1 LGHNA, CDR2 YSLEER. V trimming: 5 bases; J trimming: 9 bases; junction bases outside the gene matches: 10. This CDR3 spans 15 amino acids. The CDR3 loop is CASSERQGAWGEQFF. CDR3 bases: TGCGCCAGCAGCGAAAGACAGGGGGCTTGGGGTGAGCAGTTCTTC.